A single sample is the source of the 9 T cell receptor beta chains below, sequenced in a study of Ad26.COV2.S vaccination and SARS-CoV-2 variants. Generated by immunoSEQ multiplex PCR, the TCRdb table keeps only in-frame clones and is missing some. The sample has around 450,000 clones; 80% to 90% are singletons. Treatment here: around 19 received Ad26.COV2.S at low or high dose, single or two shots; about 5 received placebo; per-sample allocation not given. It was on day 63 after the first vaccine or placebo injection that samples were taken. This material consisted of peripheral blood, taken in a trial of Ad26.COV2.S vaccine versus placebo. The receptors stem from a person aged 18-65 years who received the Ad26.COV2.S COVID-19 vaccine or a placebo.

The gene calls are TRBV5-1 and TRBJ1-2; 7 nucleotides agree with TRBD1. V shed 2 bases, J shed 0 bases, and the junction held 7 bases outside the gene matches. This CDR3 is built from 16 residues. In germline, CDR1 is SGHRS, CDR2 YFSETQ. The chain's CDR3 is CASSFLAGGPNYGYTF. The DNA of the CDR3 is TGCGCCAGCAGCTTTCTCGCAGGGGGGCCTAACTATGGCTACACCTTC.

The chain links TRBV6-6 to TRBJ2-2, with D possibly being TRBD1 (5 bases). CDR3 length: 15 amino acids. V lost 5 bases and J lost 0, with 10 bases in between. The germline V gene encodes CDR1 MNHNY and CDR2 SVGAGI (reference sequence). CDR3 nucleotides: TGTGCCAGCAGTAGGGGCAGGCCGAACACCGGGGAGCTGTTTTTT. This gives the protein CASSRGRPNTGELFF.

The V call is TRBV28, the J call TRBJ2-7; 8 bases line up with TRBD2. Germline V lookup: CDR1 MDHEN, CDR2 SYDVKM. The CDR3 runs 12 residues. J was trimmed by 3 bases and V by 7 bases; bases with no gene match: 2. CDR3 sequence (DNA): TGTGCCAGCAACCTAGCGGGCTACGAGCAGTACTTC. It translates to CASNLAGYEQYF.

V and J are TRBV2 and TRBJ2-7; 7 bases align to TRBD1. The junction had 5 bases not matched to a gene; V was cut back by 8 bases and J by 4 bases. Germline V gene data show CDR1 as SNHLY and CDR2 as FYNNEI. The CDR3 totals 12 residues. CDR3 nucleotide sequence: TGTGCCAGCGACAGGGCCGGATACGAGCAGTACTTC. This codes for CASDRAGYEQYF.

The DNA of the CDR3 is TGCGCCAGCAGCTTGGCCTACAGCGGAAACACCATATATTTT. Protein: CASSLAYSGNTIYF. V gene TRBV5-1 combines with J gene TRBJ1-3; D gene unclear. Looked up from germline, CDR1 is SGHRS and CDR2 is YFSETQ. The CDR3 runs 14 residues. Trimming cost V 0 bases and J 4 bases, with 8 bases left between them.

The chain links TRBV20-1 to TRBJ1-4; no definite D call. The V end was cut by 5 bases, the J end by 7 bases, with 8 bases between. The CDR3 consists of 11 residues. Germline V gene sequence: CDR1 DFQATT, CDR2 SNEGSKA (reference sequence). The CDR3 spells CSAAPGEKLFF. In nucleotides, the CDR3 is TGCAGTGCTGCCCCGGGTGAAAAACTGTTTTTT.

CDR3 protein: CASSAYRGNTEAFF. The CDR3 nucleotides read TGTGCCAGCAGCGCCTACAGGGGGAACACTGAAGCTTTCTTT. The V call is TRBV7-6, the J call TRBJ1-1; 7 bases align to TRBD1. Germline trimming cut 5 bases from V and 1 base from J; bases unmatched to any gene: 4. The CDR3 covers 14 residues. Germline-derived CDR1 and CDR2 are SGHVS and FNYEAQ.

The chain has TRBV3-1 (or the pseudogene TRBV3-2) and TRBJ2-2; D is undetermined. CDR1 and CDR2 from the germline V gene are LGHDT and YNNKEL (reference sequence). The CDR3 runs to 17 residues. Deletions cut 0 bases from V and 2 bases from J, with 13 bases between. The CDR3 here is CASSQDFADLNTGELFF. The CDR3 DNA follows: TGTGCCAGCAGCCAAGATTTCGCGGACCTTAACACCGGGGAGCTGTTTTTT.

This clone occurred once. The chain links TRBV7-2 to TRBJ1-3, with 7 bases aligning to TRBD1. CDR3 length: 18 amino acids. Per germline, CDR1 SGHTA and CDR2 FQGNSA. The J segment lost 2 bases and the V segment lost 1 base, leaving 11 bases of the junction unmatched. The CDR3 region has the DNA TGTGCCAGCAGCTTAGTACCAGGCCAGGGGGAAGCTGGAAACACCATATATTTT. Protein product: CASSLVPGQGEAGNTIYF.